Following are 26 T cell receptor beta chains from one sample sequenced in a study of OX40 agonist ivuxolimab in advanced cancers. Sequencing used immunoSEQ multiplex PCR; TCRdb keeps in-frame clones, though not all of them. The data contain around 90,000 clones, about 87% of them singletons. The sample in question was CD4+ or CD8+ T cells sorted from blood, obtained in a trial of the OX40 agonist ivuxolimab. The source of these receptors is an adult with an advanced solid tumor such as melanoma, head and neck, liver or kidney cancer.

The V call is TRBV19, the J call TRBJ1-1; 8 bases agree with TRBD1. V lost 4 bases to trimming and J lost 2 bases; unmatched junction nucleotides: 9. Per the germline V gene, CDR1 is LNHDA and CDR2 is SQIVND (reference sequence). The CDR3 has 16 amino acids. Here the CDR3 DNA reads TGTGCCAGTAGTACCCGACAGGGGACTCAAAACACTGAAGCTTTCTTT. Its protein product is CASSTRQGTQNTEAFF.

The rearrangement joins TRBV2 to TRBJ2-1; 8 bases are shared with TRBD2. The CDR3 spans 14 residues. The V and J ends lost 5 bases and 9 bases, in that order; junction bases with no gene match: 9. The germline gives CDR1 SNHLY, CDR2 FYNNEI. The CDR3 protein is CASSFGRATGEQFF. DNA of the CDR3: TGTGCCAGCAGTTTCGGGAGGGCAACGGGTGAGCAGTTCTTC.

CDR3 region: CASSPTGITTNEKLFF. Written as DNA, the CDR3 is TGTGCCAGCTCACCGACAGGGATAACAACTAATGAAAAACTGTTTTTT. The rearrangement joins TRBV18 to TRBJ1-4; 7 bases fit TRBD1. J gave up 0 bases and V 3 bases, and 4 bases lay outside the gene matches. The germline gives CDR1 KGHSH, CDR2 LQKENI. The CDR3 contains 16 residues. The whole variable domain, remainder taken from reference TRBV18 and TRBJ1-4, is NAGVMQNPRHLVRRRGQEARLRCSPMKGHSHVYWYRQLPEEGLKFMVYLQKENIIDESGMPKERFSAEFPKEGPSILRIQQVVRGDSAAYFCASSPTGITTNEKLFFGSGTQLSVL.

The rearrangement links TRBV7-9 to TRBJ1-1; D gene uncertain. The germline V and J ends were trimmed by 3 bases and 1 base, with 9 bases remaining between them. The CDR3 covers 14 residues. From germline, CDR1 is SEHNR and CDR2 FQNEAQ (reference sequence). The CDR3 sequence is CASSFGMENTEAFF. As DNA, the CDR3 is TGTGCCAGCAGCTTTGGTATGGAGAACACTGAAGCTTTCTTT. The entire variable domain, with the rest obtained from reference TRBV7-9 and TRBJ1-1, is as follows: DTGVSQNPRHKITKRGQNVTFRCDPISEHNRLYWYRQTLGQGPEFLTYFQNEAQLEKSRLLSDRFSAERPKGSFSTLEIQRTEQGDSAMYLCASSFGMENTEAFFGQGTRLTVV.

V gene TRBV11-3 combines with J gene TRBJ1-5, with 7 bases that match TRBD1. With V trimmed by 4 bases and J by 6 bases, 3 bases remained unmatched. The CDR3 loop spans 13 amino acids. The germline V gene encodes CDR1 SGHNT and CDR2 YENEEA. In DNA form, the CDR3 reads TGTGCCAGCAGCTCAGGGGGGACTCAGCCCCAGCATTTT. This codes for CASSSGGTQPQHF. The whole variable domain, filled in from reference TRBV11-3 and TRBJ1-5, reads EAGVVQSPRYKIIEKKQPVAFWCNPISGHNTLYWYLQNLGQGPELLIRYENEEAVDDSQLPKDRFSAERLKGVDSTLKIQPAELGDSAVYLCASSSGGTQPQHFGDGTRLSIL.

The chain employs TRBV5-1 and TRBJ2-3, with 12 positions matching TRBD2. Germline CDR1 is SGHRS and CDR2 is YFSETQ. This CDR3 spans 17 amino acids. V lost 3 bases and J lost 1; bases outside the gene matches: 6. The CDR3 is CASSSRGLAGRTDTQYF. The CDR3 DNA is TGCGCCAGCAGCTCACGAGGACTAGCGGGACGCACAGATACGCAGTATTTT.

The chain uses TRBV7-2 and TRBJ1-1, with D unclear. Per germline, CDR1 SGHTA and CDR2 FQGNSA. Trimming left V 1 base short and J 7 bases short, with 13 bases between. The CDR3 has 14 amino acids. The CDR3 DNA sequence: TGTGCCAGCAGCTTAGTGTTTCGGCACTATGAAGCTTTCTTT. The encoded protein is CASSLVFRHYEAFF.

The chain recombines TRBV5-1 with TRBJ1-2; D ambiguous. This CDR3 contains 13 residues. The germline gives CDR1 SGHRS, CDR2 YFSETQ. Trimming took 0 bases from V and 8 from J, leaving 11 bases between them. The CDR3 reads CASSLVGSGGYTF. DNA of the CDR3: TGCGCCAGCAGCTTGGTGGGCTCGGGGGGCTACACCTTC.

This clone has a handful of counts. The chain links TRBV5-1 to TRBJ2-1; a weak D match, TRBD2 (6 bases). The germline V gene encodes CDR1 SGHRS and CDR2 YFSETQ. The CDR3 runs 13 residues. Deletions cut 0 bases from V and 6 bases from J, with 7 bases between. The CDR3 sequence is CASSLGTTNEQFF. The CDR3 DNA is TGCGCCAGCAGCTTGGGGACTACCAATGAGCAGTTCTTC. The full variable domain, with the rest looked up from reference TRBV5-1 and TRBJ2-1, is KAGVTQTPRYLIKTRGQQVTLSCSPISGHRSVSWYQQTPGQGLQFLFEYFSETQRNKGNFPGRFSGRQFSNSRSEMNVSTLELGDSALYLCASSLGTTNEQFFGPGTRLTVL.

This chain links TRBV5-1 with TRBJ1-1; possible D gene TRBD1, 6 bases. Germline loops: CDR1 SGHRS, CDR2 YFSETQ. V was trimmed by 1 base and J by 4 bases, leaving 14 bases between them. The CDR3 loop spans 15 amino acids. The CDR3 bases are TGCGCCAGCAGCTTGACAGGGTCGGGGGGCACTGAAGCTTTCTTT. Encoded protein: CASSLTGSGGTEAFF.

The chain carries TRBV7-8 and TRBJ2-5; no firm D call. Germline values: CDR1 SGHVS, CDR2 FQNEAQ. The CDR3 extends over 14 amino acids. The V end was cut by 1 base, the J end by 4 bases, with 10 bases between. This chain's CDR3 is CASSLVSRGETQYF. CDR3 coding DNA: TGTGCCAGCAGCTTAGTGTCTAGAGGAGAGACCCAGTACTTC. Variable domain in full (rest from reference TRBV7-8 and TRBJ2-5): GAGVSQSPRYKVAKRGQDVALRCDPISGHVSLFWYQQALGQGPEFLTYFQNEAQLDKSGLPSDRFFAERPEGSVSTLKIQRTQQEDSAVYLCASSLVSRGETQYFGPGTRLLVL.

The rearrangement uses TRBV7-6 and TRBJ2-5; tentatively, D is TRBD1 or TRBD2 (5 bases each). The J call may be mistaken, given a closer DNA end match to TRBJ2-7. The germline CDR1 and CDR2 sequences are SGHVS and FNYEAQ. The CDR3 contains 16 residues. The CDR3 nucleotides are TGTGCCAGCAGCTTAATCGGGGCCGATGGTTCCTACGAGCAGTACTTC. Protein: CASSLIGADGSYEQYF.

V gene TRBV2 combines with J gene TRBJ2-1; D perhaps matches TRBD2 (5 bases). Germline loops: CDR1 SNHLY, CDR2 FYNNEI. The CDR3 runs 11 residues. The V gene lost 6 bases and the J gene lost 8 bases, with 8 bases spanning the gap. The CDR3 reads CASRAGHEQFF. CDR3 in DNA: TGTGCCAGCAGGGCGGGTCATGAGCAGTTCTTC.

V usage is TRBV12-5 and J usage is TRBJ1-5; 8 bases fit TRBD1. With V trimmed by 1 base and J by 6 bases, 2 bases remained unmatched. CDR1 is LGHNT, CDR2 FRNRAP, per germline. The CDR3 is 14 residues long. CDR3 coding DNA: TGTGCTAGTGGTTTGGGCAGGGGGCTTCAGCCCCAGCATTTT. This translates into CASGLGRGLQPQHF.

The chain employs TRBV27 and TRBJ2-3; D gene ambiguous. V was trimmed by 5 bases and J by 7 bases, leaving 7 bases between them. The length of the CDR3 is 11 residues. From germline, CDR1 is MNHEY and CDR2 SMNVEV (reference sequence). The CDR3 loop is CASSERNTQYF. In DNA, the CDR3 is TGTGCCAGCAGTGAGAGAAATACGCAGTATTTT.

In DNA form, the CDR3 reads TGTGCCAGCAGAAGGGACAGGGGGCTAAGCAATGAGCAGTTCTTC. Amino acid sequence: CASRRDRGLSNEQFF. The chain recombines TRBV28 with TRBJ2-1; 12 positions match TRBD1. Per germline, CDR1 MDHEN and CDR2 SYDVKM. V was pared by 6 bases and J by 6 bases, with 6 bases of the junction left unmatched. The CDR3 is 15 amino acids.

CDR3 sequence (DNA): TGTGCCAGCAGTCGGACCCCTTCCTACAATGAGCAGTTCTTC. Translation: CASSRTPSYNEQFF. The chain carries TRBV11-2 and TRBJ2-1; D remains unclear. Per the germline V gene, CDR1 is SGHAT and CDR2 is FQNNGV. This CDR3 has 14 residues. V lost 6 bases and J lost 1, with 10 bases in between. The variable domain in full, completed from reference TRBV11-2 and TRBJ2-1, reads EAGVAQSPRYKIIEKRQSVAFWCNPISGHATLYWYQQILGQGPKLLIQFQNNGVVDDSQLPKDRFSAERLKGVDSTLKIQPAKLEDSAVYLCASSRTPSYNEQFFGPGTRLTVL.

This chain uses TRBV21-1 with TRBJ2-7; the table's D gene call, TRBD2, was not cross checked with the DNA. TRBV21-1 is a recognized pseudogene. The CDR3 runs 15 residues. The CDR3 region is CASSSRLASLHEQYV. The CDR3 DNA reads TGTGCCAGCAGCTCCCGACTAGCGTCTCTACACGAGCAGTACGTC.

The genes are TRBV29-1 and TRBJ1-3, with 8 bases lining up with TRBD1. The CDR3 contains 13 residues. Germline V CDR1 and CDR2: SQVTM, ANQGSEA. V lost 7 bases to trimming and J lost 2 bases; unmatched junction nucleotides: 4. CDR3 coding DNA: TGCAGCGCATTCAGGGGGCCTGGAAACACCATATATTTT. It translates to CSAFRGPGNTIYF.

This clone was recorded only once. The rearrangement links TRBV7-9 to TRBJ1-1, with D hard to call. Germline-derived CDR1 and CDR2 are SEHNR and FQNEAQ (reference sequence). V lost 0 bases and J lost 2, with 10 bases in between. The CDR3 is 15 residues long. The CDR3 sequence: CASSLAGILNTEAFF. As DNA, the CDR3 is TGTGCCAGCAGCTTAGCTGGGATCCTTAACACTGAAGCTTTCTTT.

The CDR3: CASTAIYF. The CDR3 DNA sequence: TGCGCCAGCACGGCCATATATTTT. This chain links TRBV10-1 with TRBJ1-3, with no clear D. The germline gives CDR1 WNHNN, CDR2 SYGVQD (reference sequence). V lost 7 bases and J lost 11, with 3 bases in between. The CDR3 extends over 8 amino acids.

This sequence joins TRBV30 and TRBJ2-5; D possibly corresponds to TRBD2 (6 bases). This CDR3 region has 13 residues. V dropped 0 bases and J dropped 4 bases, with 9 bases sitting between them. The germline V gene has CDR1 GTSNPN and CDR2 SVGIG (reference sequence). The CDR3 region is CAWSVGRGETQYF. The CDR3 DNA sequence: TGTGCCTGGAGTGTCGGGCGGGGAGAGACCCAGTACTTC. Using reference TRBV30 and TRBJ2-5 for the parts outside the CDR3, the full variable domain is SQTIHQWPATLVQPVGSPLSLECTVEGTSNPNLYWYRQAAGRGLQLLFYSVGIGQISSEVPQNLSASRPQDRQFILSSKKLLLSDSGFYLCAWSVGRGETQYFGPGTRLLVL.

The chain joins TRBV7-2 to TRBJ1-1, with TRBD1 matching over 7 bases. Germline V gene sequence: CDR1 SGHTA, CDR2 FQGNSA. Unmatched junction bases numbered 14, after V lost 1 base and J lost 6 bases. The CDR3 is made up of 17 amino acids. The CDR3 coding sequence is TGTGCCAGCAGCTTAGGCCCATCAGGGGGTCTCAGGGCTGAAGCTTTCTTT. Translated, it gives CASSLGPSGGLRAEAFF.

CDR3 bases: TGTGCCAGCAGTTACTCGTGGAGGCGGAATGAGCAGTTCTTC. Encoded protein: CASSYSWRRNEQFF. J is TRBJ2-1 and V is TRBV6-5; a possible D gene is TRBD2 (5 bases). Trimming removed 0 bases at V and 7 bases at J, with 10 bases between. The CDR3 length is 14 residues. The V gene's germline CDR1 is MNHEY and CDR2 SVGAGI.

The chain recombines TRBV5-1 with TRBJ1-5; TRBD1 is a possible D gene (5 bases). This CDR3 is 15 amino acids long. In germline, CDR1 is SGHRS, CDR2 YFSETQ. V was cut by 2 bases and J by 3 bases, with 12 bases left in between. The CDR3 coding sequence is TGCGCCAGCAGCTTTTTAGGGGAACCCAATCAGCCCCAGCATTTT. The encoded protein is CASSFLGEPNQPQHF.

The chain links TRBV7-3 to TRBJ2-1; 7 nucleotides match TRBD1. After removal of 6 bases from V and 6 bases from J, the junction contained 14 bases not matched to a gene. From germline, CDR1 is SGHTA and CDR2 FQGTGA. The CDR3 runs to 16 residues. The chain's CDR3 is CASSYEQGPPVNEQFF. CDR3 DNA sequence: TGTGCCAGCAGTTACGAACAGGGGCCTCCGGTCAATGAGCAGTTCTTC.